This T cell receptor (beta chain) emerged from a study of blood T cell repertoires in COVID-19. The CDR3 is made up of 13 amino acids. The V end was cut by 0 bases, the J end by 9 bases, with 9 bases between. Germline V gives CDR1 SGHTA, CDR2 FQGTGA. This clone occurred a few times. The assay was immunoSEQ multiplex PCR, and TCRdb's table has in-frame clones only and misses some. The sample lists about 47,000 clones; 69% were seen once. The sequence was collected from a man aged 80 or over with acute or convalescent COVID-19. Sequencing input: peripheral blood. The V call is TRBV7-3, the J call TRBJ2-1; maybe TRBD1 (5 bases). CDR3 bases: TGTGCCAGCAGCTTAACCACAGGTTTTGAGCAGTTCTTC. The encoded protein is CASSLTTGFEQFF.